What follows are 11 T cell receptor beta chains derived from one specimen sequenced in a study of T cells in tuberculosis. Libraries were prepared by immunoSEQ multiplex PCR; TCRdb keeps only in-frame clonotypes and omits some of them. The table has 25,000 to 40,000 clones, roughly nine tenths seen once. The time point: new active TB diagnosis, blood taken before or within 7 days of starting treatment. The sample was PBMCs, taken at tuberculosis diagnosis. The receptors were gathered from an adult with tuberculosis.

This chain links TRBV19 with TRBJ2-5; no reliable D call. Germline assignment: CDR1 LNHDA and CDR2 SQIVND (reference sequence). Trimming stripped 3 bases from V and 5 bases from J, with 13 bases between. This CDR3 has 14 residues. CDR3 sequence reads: CASSIGSARETQYF. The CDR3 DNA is TGTGCCAGTAGTATTGGGTCAGCGCGGGAGACCCAGTACTTC.

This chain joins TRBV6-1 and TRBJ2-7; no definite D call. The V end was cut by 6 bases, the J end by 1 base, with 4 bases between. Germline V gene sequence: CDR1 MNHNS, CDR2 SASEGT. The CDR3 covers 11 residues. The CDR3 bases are TGTGCCAGCAGCCCTTCCTACGAGCAGTACTTC. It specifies CASSPSYEQYF.

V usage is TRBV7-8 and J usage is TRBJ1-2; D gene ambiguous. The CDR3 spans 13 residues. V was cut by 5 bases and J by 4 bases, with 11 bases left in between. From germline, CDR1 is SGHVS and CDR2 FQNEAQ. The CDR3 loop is CASSLGRTYGYTF. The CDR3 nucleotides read TGTGCCAGCAGCCTAGGGAGAACCTATGGCTACACCTTC.

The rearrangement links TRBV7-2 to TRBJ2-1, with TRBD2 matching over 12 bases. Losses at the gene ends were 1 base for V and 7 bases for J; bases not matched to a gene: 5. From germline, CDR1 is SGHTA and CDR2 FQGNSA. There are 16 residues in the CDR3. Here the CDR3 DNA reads TGTGCCAGCAGCTTAGTAGGACTAGCGGGGTATAATGAGCAGTTCTTC. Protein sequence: CASSLVGLAGYNEQFF.

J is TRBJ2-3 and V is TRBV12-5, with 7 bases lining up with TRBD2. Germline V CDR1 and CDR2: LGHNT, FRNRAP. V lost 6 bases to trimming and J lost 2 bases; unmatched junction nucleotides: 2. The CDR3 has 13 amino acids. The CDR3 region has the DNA TGTGCTAGTGGCCGGGGGGACACAGATACGCAGTATTTT. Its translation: CASGRGDTDTQYF.

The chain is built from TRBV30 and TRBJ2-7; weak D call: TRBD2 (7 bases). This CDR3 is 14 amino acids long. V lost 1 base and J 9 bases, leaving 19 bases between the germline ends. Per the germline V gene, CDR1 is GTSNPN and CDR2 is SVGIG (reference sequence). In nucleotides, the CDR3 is TGTGCCTGGAGTGGCCGGGGGGCGCTTTTAGGGCAGTACTTC. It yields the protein CAWSGRGALLGQYF.

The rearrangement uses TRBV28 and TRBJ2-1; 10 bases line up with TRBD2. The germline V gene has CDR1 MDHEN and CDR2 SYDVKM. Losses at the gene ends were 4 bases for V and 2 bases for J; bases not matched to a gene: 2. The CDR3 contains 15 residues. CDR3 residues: CASSSGTSAYNEQFF. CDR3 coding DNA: TGTGCCAGCAGTTCCGGGACTAGCGCCTACAATGAGCAGTTCTTC.

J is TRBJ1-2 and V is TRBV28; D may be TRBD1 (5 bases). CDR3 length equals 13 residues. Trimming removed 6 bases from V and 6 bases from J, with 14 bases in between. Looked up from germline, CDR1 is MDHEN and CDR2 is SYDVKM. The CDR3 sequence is CASRKQEIDGYTF. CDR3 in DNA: TGTGCCAGCAGGAAACAGGAAATTGATGGCTACACCTTC.

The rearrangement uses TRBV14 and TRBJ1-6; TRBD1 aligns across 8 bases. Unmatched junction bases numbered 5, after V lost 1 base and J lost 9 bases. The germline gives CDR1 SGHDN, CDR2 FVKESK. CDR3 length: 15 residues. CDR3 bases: TGTGCCAGCAGCCAAGCCAGGGGGCCCGGTTCACCCCTCCACTTT. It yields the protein CASSQARGPGSPLHF.

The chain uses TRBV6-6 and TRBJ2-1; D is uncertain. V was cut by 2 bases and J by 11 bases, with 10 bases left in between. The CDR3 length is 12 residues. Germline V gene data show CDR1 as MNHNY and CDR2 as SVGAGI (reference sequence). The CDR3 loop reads CASSYTDTKQFF. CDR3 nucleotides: TGTGCCAGCAGTTACACAGACACAAAGCAGTTCTTC.

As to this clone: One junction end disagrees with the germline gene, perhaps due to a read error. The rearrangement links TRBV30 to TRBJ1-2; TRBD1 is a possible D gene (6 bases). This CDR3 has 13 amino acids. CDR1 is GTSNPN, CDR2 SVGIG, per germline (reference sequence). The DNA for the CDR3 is TGTGCCTGGAGTGTACGGGTCAGGGGCGCGAGCAATTTC. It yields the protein CAWSVRVRGASNF. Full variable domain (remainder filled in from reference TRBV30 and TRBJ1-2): SQTIHQWPATLVQPVGSPLSLECTVEGTSNPNLYWYRQAAGRGLQLLFYSVGIGQISSEVPQNLSASRPQDRQFILSSKKLLLSDSGFYLCAWSVRVRGASNFGSGTRLTVV.